The clone carrying this TCR beta chain was counted ten times or more. This CDR3 comprises 19 residues. With 4 bases clipped from V and 4 bases from J, the junction kept 21 bases outside the gene matches. Germline CDR1 SGHRS, CDR2 YFSETQ. This specimen comes from a study of early T cells in non-severe SARS-CoV-2 infection. Individual cDNA molecules each received unique molecular identifiers attached to them. Via MiXCR, TCRdb re-called the 5' RACE reads, giving one row per CDR3 protein. The sample has 40,000 to 45,000 distinct CDR3 sequences; roughly 5% are singletons. This TCR came from an adult who was a healthcare worker with PCR-confirmed SARS-CoV-2 infection or an uninfected control (not recorded which). Sample: whole blood. This chain uses TRBV5-1 with TRBJ2-3; 7 positions agree with TRBD2. CDR3 sequence (DNA): TGCGCCAGCAGCATAAGACTAGCAGAAGCCTACCTCCCCCCAGATACGCAGTATTTT. Residues: CASSIRLAEAYLPPDTQYF.